This TCR beta chain originates from a study of T-cell memory formation after mild COVID-19. The wider study: Largely, the TCR clusters proved donor specific.

There are 14 residues in the CDR3. From germline, CDR1 is DFQATT and CDR2 SNEGSKA (reference sequence). The trim removed 6 bases at V and 9 bases at J, leaving 13 bases unmatched. Using constant-segment primers, 5'RACE produced TCR alpha and TCR beta cDNA libraries carrying sample barcodes and UMIs. Via MiXCR, TCRdb re-called the 5' RACE reads, giving one row per CDR3 protein. Here the sample spans a few hundred thousand distinct CDR3 sequences, about 23% being singletons. This clonotype was picked up a small number of times. What it binds is unknown. General study points: Some SARS-CoV-2-responding clones were already detected in memory before infection. Among contracting clones, CD4+ were mainly CM/EM and CD8+ enriched in EMRA.

This receptor was taken from an adult woman who had mild COVID-19 (a few samples of this study predate the infection). Cell type and time point are not known. Sequenced: PBMCs or a T cell subset sorted from them (not recorded which). This rearrangement joins TRBV20-1 to TRBJ2-1; 8 bases are shared with TRBD2. CDR3 nucleotide sequence: TGCAGTGCCAGGAAGAGCGGGAGAGTCAGTGAGCAGTTCTTC. This encodes CSARKSGRVSEQFF.